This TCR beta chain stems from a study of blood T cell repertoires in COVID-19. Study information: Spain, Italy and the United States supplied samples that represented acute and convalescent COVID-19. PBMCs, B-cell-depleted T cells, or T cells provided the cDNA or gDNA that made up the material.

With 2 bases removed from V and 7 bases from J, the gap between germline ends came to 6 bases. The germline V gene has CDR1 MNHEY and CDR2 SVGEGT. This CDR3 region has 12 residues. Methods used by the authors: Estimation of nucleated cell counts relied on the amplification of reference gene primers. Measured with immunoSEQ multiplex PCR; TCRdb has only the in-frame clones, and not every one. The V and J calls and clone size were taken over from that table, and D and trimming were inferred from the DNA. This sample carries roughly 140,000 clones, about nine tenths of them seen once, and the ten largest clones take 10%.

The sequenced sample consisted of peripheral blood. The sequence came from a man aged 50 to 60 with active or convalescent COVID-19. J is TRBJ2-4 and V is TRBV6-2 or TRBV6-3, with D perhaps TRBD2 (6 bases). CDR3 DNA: TGTGCCAGCAGTTACGGGGGGAACATTCAGTACTTC. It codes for CASSYGGNIQYF.